This is a list of T cell receptor beta chains from one sample in a study of blood T cell repertoires in COVID-19. Assay used: immunoSEQ multiplex PCR; TCRdb lists only in-frame clones, some missing. The data hold 240,000 or so clones, with about 86% observed a single time. The sequenced sample consisted of peripheral blood. The receptors shown here come from a man in his sixties with acute or convalescent COVID-19. Both conserved end residues are part of each CDR3. D genes are given only for firm matches. Size is omitted from some rows. Given values are once, few, many or a class for expanded clones.

TRBJ1-5 | - | - | TRBV6-1 | CASSEGAGAGNQPQHF | TGTGCCAGCAGTGAAGGGGCGGGAGCGGGCAATCAGCCCCAGCATTTT
TRBJ2-3 | - | - | TRBV9 | CASSAGGGGVSTDTQYF | TGTGCCAGCAGCGCGGGGGGCGGTGGGGTAAGCACAGATACGCAGTATTTT
TRBJ2-1 | - | - | TRBV29-1 | CSVEHMGARDNEQFF | TGCAGCGTTGAACACATGGGGGCCAGGGACAATGAGCAGTTCTTC
TRBJ2-5 | - | TRBD2 | TRBV2 | CASRMGTSGLGSQYF | TGTGCCAGCAGAATGGGGACTAGCGGCTTGGGGTCCCAGTACTTC
TRBJ1-4 | - | TRBD1 | TRBV28 | CASSFKGAANEKLFF | TGTGCCAGCAGTTTCAAGGGGGCAGCTAATGAAAAACTGTTTTTT
TRBJ1-3 | - | TRBD1 | TRBV18 | CASSRDRESGNTIYF | TGTGCCAGCTCTCGCGACAGGGAATCTGGAAACACCATATATTTT
TRBJ1-1 | - | - | TRBV7-9 | CASSLRGIEAFF | TGTGCCAGCAGCTTAAGGGGGATTGAAGCTTTCTTT
TRBJ1-2 | few | TRBD1 | TRBV10-3 | CAISEDREVYGYTF | TGTGCCATCAGTGAGGACAGGGAAGTTTATGGCTACACCTTC
TRBJ1-2 | - | - | TRBV7-2 | CASSSSLSGLITGGYTF | TGTGCCAGCAGCTCCTCTCTATCGGGACTTATAACGGGCGGCTACACCTTC
TRBJ2-5 | - | TRBD2 | TRBV4-1 | CASSQDNGRPQETQYF | TGCGCCAGCAGCCAAGATAACGGGAGGCCCCAAGAGACCCAGTACTTC
TRBJ2-5 | - | - | TRBV3-1/TRBV3-2 | CASSQNGQETQYF | TGTGCCAGCAGCCAGAACGGCCAAGAGACCCAGTACTTC
TRBJ2-1 | - | TRBD2 | TRBV19 | CASSPGLATRRAYNEQFF | TGTGCCAGTAGCCCGGGACTAGCGACTCGAAGGGCCTACAATGAGCAGTTCTTC
TRBJ2-1 | - | TRBD2 | TRBV7-2 | CASSLVGTSGGNEQFF | TGTGCCAGCAGCTTAGTGGGTACTAGCGGGGGCAATGAGCAGTTCTTC
TRBJ2-7 | - | TRBD1 | TRBV27 | CASRDRDPIPEQYF | TGTGCCAGCAGAGACAGGGACCCGATACCCGAGCAGTACTTC
TRBJ2-7 | once | TRBD1 | TRBV29-1 | CSAASGTGLSYEQYF | TGCAGCGCAGCCTCCGGGACAGGGCTATCCTACGAGCAGTACTTC
TRBJ1-4 | - | TRBD1 | TRBV7-9 | CASSLGQGGEKLFF | TGTGCCAGCAGCCTTGGGCAGGGGGGTGAAAAACTGTTTTTT
TRBJ1-1 | - | TRBD1 | TRBV20-1 | CSADRGDEAFF | TGCAGTGCTGACAGGGGTGACGAAGCTTTCTTT
TRBJ1-4 | - | - | TRBV6-6 | CASRRGGGWYEKLFF | TGTGCCAGCAGGCGAGGCGGGGGATGGTACGAAAAACTGTTTTTT
TRBJ1-2 | - | TRBD1 | TRBV30 | CASAQGTANGYTF | TGTGCCTCCGCACAAGGGACAGCTAATGGCTACACCTTC
TRBJ2-1 | - | TRBD1 | TRBV7-9 | CASSFNRDRGRGEQFF | TGTGCCAGCAGCTTCAACCGGGACAGGGGGCGAGGGGAGCAGTTCTTC
TRBJ1-1 | once | - | TRBV25-1 | CASSENPGSTEAFF | TGTGCCAGCAGTGAAAACCCGGGGAGCACTGAAGCTTTCTTT
TRBJ2-7 | - | TRBD2 | TRBV25-1 | CASSEAGGYEQYF | TGTGCCAGCAGTGAAGCGGGAGGCTACGAGCAGTACTTC
TRBJ1-4 | - | - | TRBV5-1 | CASSLGAASLNEKLFF | TGCGCCAGCAGCTTGGGGGCCGCTAGCCTTAATGAAAAACTGTTTTTT
TRBJ2-3 | - | TRBD2 | TRBV28 | CASSLSGSSKDTQYF | TGTGCCAGCAGTCTAAGCGGGAGTTCGAAAGATACGCAGTATTTT
TRBJ2-1 | - | TRBD1 | TRBV4-1 | CASSHDSRDRDNNEQFF | TGCGCCAGCAGCCACGACTCACGGGACAGGGACAACAATGAGCAGTTCTTC
TRBJ2-3 | - | TRBD2 | TRBV11-3 | CASSFPIAGGTDTQYF | TGTGCCAGCAGCTTCCCTATAGCGGGAGGGACAGATACGCAGTATTTT
TRBJ1-6 | - | TRBD1 | TRBV25-1 | CASSGQGERSPLHF | TGTGCCAGCAGTGGACAGGGAGAGCGGTCACCCCTCCACTTT
TRBJ2-3 | - | TRBD2 | TRBV5-4 | CAYSLTSGNTDTQYF | TGTGCCTACTCACTGACTAGCGGGAACACAGATACGCAGTATTTT
TRBJ1-2 | - | TRBD1 | TRBV5-1 | CASSLGGQGNGYTF | TGCGCCAGCAGCTTGGGGGGACAGGGGAATGGCTACACCTTC
TRBJ1-1 | - | - | TRBV15 | CATSRDGSRVNTEAFF | TGTGCCACCAGCAGAGACGGTTCGAGGGTGAACACTGAAGCTTTCTTT